What follows are 13 T cell receptor beta chains derived from one specimen sequenced in a study of T cells in Graves' hyperthyroidism and ophthalmopathy. The CDR3 regions of TCR beta were amplified from RNA transcripts. Initially, a first-round RT-PCR of the TCR CDR3 employed the HTBI primer set. TCRdb fed the multiplex PCR reads into MiXCR, producing one record per CDR3 protein. The table shows 450,000 to 650,000 distinct CDR3 sequences, with around 20% occurring only once. The sequencing sample was made of blood. These receptors were obtained from a man aged 18 to 35 with Graves' hyperthyroidism.

This clonotype was found many times. The gene calls are TRBV28 and TRBJ1-5; 7 bases agree with TRBD1. The CDR3 is 15 residues long. Germline V CDR1 and CDR2: MDHEN, SYDVKM. V dropped 7 bases and J dropped 3; count of bases not matched to a gene: 9. The CDR3 loop reads CASIWSGGDNQPQHF. In DNA, the CDR3 is TGTGCCAGCATTTGGTCAGGGGGAGACAATCAGCCCCAGCATTTT.

For this clonotype: A much more abundant neighbour one base away suggests this may be a read error. V usage is TRBV27 and J usage is TRBJ2-7; no clear D. This CDR3 is 15 amino acids long. The germline gives CDR1 MNHEY, CDR2 SMNVEV (reference sequence). V was cut by 2 bases and J by 4 bases, with 15 bases left in between. The CDR3 coding sequence is TGTGCCAGCAGTTTAAGAGGAAACTCCCTATACGAGCAGTACTTC. Translation gives CASSLRGNSLYEQYF.

The chain combines TRBV28 with TRBJ2-5; 8 nucleotides line up with TRBD2. The germline V gene has CDR1 MDHEN and CDR2 SYDVKM. V dropped 9 bases and J dropped 4; count of bases not matched to a gene: 13. This CDR3 has 15 amino acids. CDR3 residues: CASWGLGSGTETQYF. Written as DNA, the CDR3 is TGTGCCAGTTGGGGTCTGGGTAGCGGGACAGAGACCCAGTACTTC.

This clonotype was seen repeatedly, ten times or more. The J gene is TRBJ2-5, the V gene TRBV4-1; D may be TRBD1 or TRBD2 (5 bases each). Germline CDR1 and CDR2: MGHRA and YSYEKL. Trimming stripped 4 bases from V and 3 bases from J, with 12 bases between. The CDR3 is 14 amino acids. CDR3 sequence: CASSRQMGEETQYF. The CDR3 DNA reads TGCGCCAGCAGCCGCCAGATGGGGGAAGAGACCCAGTACTTC.

This clonotype was seen ten or more times. The V call is TRBV6-5, the J call TRBJ1-3, with D possibly being TRBD1 (5 bases). The V and J ends lost 2 bases and 0 bases respectively, with 5 bases between them. There are 14 residues in the CDR3. Per germline, CDR1 MNHEY and CDR2 SVGAGI. The CDR3 DNA reads as TGTGCCAGCAGTTACGGGGGCTCTGGAAACACCATATATTTT. This sequence encodes CASSYGGSGNTIYF.

This clonotype showed up many times. The chain couples TRBV20-1 to TRBJ1-2; D unresolved. The CDR3 extends over 12 amino acids. V shed 3 bases and J shed 4 bases, with 9 bases lying between them. Per the germline V gene, CDR1 is DFQATT and CDR2 is SNEGSKA (reference sequence). The CDR3 DNA reads TGCAGTGCTAGCTATGGGGTCTATGGCTACACCTTC. Translation gives CSASYGVYGYTF.

This clonotype was seen repeatedly, ten times or more. The rearrangement joins TRBV27 to TRBJ1-5; 8 nucleotides match TRBD1. The length of the CDR3 is 16 residues. Germline V CDR1 and CDR2: MNHEY, SMNVEV (reference sequence). The junction had 8 bases not matched to a gene; V was cut back by 5 bases and J by 2 bases. The CDR3 loop reads CASSPSQGAGNQPQHF. The CDR3, as DNA: TGTGCCAGCAGTCCCTCCCAGGGGGCTGGCAATCAGCCCCAGCATTTT.

This clonotype occurred many times. V gene TRBV7-2 combines with J gene TRBJ2-2; D gene uncertain. Trimming stripped 5 bases from V and 7 bases from J, with 8 bases between. There are 12 residues in the CDR3. CDR1 SGHTA and CDR2 FQGNSA come from the germline V gene. The CDR3 spells CASSRGIGELFF. Here the CDR3 DNA reads TGTGCCAGCAGCCGAGGAATCGGGGAGCTGTTTTTT.

The table lists this clonotype with many counts. The rearrangement joins TRBV28 to TRBJ2-5; D uncertain. CDR3 length: 17 amino acids. Germline V CDR1 and CDR2: MDHEN, SYDVKM. Between the trimmed V and J ends, which lost 4 bases and 4 bases, there was a span of 22 bases. Here the CDR3 DNA reads TGTGCCAGCAGTTCCCTTATAAGTGACTTTGAGATAGAGACCCAGTACTTC. Translated: CASSSLISDFEIETQYF.

A few counts support this clonotype. Germline and junction disagree at one end, which may indicate a read error. V is TRBV12-3 or TRBV12-4 and J is TRBJ2-5; the D is unclear. The CDR3 totals 16 residues. The CDR3 protein is CACRNTSGRWPETQYF. The CDR3 DNA is TGTGCCTGCAGGAATACCTCGGGCCGATGGCCAGAGACCCAGTACTTC.

The rearrangement links TRBV24-1 to TRBJ2-3, with D unclear. Germline values: CDR1 KGHDR, CDR2 SFDVKD. The CDR3 contains 11 residues. The V end lost 6 bases, the J end lost 5 bases, and 5 bases lay between the germline ends. CDR3 DNA: TGTGCCACCAGTAGAGGAGATACGCAGTATTTT. Protein product: CATSRGDTQYF.

This clonotype was seen a few times. One junction end does not reproduce the germline sequence, and a read error may be involved. CDR3 protein: CASSSGAAKNIKYF. The CDR3 coding sequence is TGTGCCAGCAGTTCAGGGGCGGCCAAAAACATTAAGTACTTC. The rearrangement joins TRBV12-3 or TRBV12-4 to TRBJ2-4, with a possible D match to TRBD1 (6 bases). CDR3 length equals 14 residues.

J is TRBJ2-5 and V is TRBV4-1, with D perhaps assigned TRBD1 or TRBD2 (6 bases each). The germline V gene has CDR1 MGHRA and CDR2 YSYEKL. The CDR3 is 15 residues long. Trimming removed 3 bases at V and 4 bases at J, with 15 bases between. CDR3: CASSQGIGGGETQYF. CDR3 nucleotides: TGCGCCAGCAGCCAGGGTATAGGAGGGGGAGAGACCCAGTACTTC.